Listed here are 7 T cell receptor beta chains from one sample, sequenced in a study of blood T cell repertoires in COVID-19. Sequenced by immunoSEQ multiplex PCR; TCRdb stores in-frame clones only, minus some. The profile shows tens of thousands of clones, about three quarters of them singletons. The material sequenced was peripheral blood. The source is a young man with COVID-19, enrolled during active disease.

This clone showed up just a few times. This chain uses TRBV5-6 with TRBJ2-7; TRBD1 matches at 7 bases. The trim removed 6 bases at V and 1 base at J, leaving 13 bases unmatched. From germline, CDR1 is SGHDT and CDR2 YYEEEE. CDR3 length equals 16 residues. The CDR3 bases are TGTGCCAGCAACCTAGGAAGGGGGCGCTGGTCCTACGAGCAGTACTTC. This sequence encodes CASNLGRGRWSYEQYF.

A few counts support this clone. This chain uses TRBV28 with TRBJ2-2, with 7 bases lining up with TRBD2. Germline V lookup: CDR1 MDHEN, CDR2 SYDVKM. Trimming cost V 2 bases and J 3 bases; bases outside gene matches: 3. The CDR3 runs 15 residues. The CDR3 sequence: CASSLGGDHTGELFF. The CDR3 DNA follows: TGTGCCAGCAGTTTAGGGGGGGACCACACCGGGGAGCTGTTTTTT.

The chain employs TRBV7-9 and TRBJ2-1; D perhaps matches TRBD1 (6 bases). CDR3 length: 12 residues. Germline lookup yields CDR1 SEHNR and CDR2 FQNEAQ (reference sequence). The ends were cut back, 2 bases at V and 7 bases at J, with 6 bases in the middle. CDR3 residues: CASSLQGNEQFF. The CDR3 nucleotides are TGTGCCAGCAGCTTACAGGGGAATGAGCAGTTCTTC.

The chain has TRBV10-3 and TRBJ2-7; 13 bases match TRBD2. CDR3 size: 15 residues. Germline-derived CDR1 and CDR2 are ENHRY and SYGVKD. The V and J ends lost 6 bases and 3 bases, in that order; junction bases with no gene match: 5. CDR3 DNA: TGTGCCATCAGGGGTAGACTAGCGGGGGGCTACGAGCAGTACTTC. It is translated as CAIRGRLAGGYEQYF.

This chain connects TRBV19 to TRBJ1-5; D is perhaps TRBD1 (5 bases). The CDR3 length is 12 residues. Germline-derived CDR1 and CDR2 are LNHDA and SQIVND (reference sequence). V was cut by 6 bases and J by 4 bases, with 7 bases left in between. CDR3 bases: TGTGCCAGTAGAGCAGGGAATCAGCCCCAGCATTTT. It codes for CASRAGNQPQHF. Together with reference TRBV19 and TRBJ1-5, the CDR3 gives the full variable domain: DGGITQSPKYLFRKEGQNVTLSCEQNLNHDAMYWYRQDPGQGLRLIYYSQIVNDFQKGDIAEGYSVSREKKESFPLTVTSAQKNPTAFYLCASRAGNQPQHFGDGTRLSIL.

The chain has TRBV27 and TRBJ1-1, with D maybe TRBD1 (6 bases). There are 15 residues in the CDR3. Per the germline V gene, CDR1 is MNHEY and CDR2 is SMNVEV (reference sequence). The germline V and J ends were trimmed by 4 bases and 0 bases, with 12 bases remaining between them. The DNA of the CDR3 is TGTGCCAGCAGTTCACAGGGCCTTATGAACACTGAAGCTTTCTTT. This gives the protein CASSSQGLMNTEAFF.

V is TRBV7-9 and J is TRBJ2-1; D might be TRBD2 (6 bases). Germline CDR1 is SEHNR and CDR2 is FQNEAQ (reference sequence). Trimming shortened V by 1 base and J by 6 bases, and 16 bases separated the two germline ends. CDR3 length equals 16 residues. For the CDR3, the DNA is TGTGCCAGCAGCTTAGTGGTGGCGGGGCCAGGCAATGAGCAGTTCTTC. Translating gives CASSLVVAGPGNEQFF.